These 29 T cell receptor beta chains came from one sample sequenced in a study of precursors of human CD4 cytotoxic T cells. TCRdb reanalysed the reads using MiXCR and keeps one entry per CDR3 protein. The sample lists some 580 distinct CDR3 sequences, roughly a fifth seen once, with roughly 12% in the top ten. Bulk UMI-based sequencing covered sorted CD4+ central memory, effector memory, IL-7R-high and IL-7R-negative TEMRA subsets. The source material was memory CD4+ T cells from blood (PBMCs). Source of these receptors: a human donor in good health.

This clonotype is termed large (0.1 to 1%). V usage is TRBV21-1 and J usage is TRBJ2-7; whether TRBD1, the table's D call, matches the DNA was not checked. TRBV21-1 counts as a pseudogene. CDR3 size: 15 residues. The CDR3 reads CASSSRQGSSYEQYF. DNA for the CDR3: TGTGCCAGCAGCTCACGACAGGGGTCCTCCTACGAGCAGTACTTC.

In its sample, this clonotype is large. The chain couples TRBV20-1 to TRBJ2-5, with D unclear. From germline, CDR1 is DFQATT and CDR2 SNEGSKA (reference sequence). Trimming removed 0 bases from V and 2 bases from J, with 10 bases in between. The CDR3 is 14 amino acids. This CDR3 is CSARDSASQETQYF. CDR3 nucleotides: TGCAGTGCTAGAGATAGTGCCAGTCAAGAGACCCAGTACTTC.

This chain links TRBV19 with TRBJ2-7; D unresolved. The DNA end is more similar to TRBJ2-4, so the J call may be wrong. Germline CDR1 is LNHDA and CDR2 is SQIVND (reference sequence). The CDR3 totals 14 residues. The CDR3 loop reads CASNADLAKNIQYF. CDR3 coding DNA: TGTGCCAGTAATGCAGATTTAGCCAAAAACATTCAGTACTTC.

This clonotype is large in the sample. The chain couples TRBV7-9 to TRBJ2-3; D gene ambiguous. Germline CDR1 is SEHNR and CDR2 is FQNEAQ (reference sequence). The CDR3 consists of 16 residues. Trimming removed 4 bases from V and 0 bases from J, with 14 bases in between. This CDR3 reads CASSSRVASSTDTQYF. CDR3 DNA: TGTGCCAGCAGCTCCCGGGTAGCCTCTAGCACAGATACGCAGTATTTT.

The V gene is TRBV4-1, the J gene TRBJ2-7; 9 nucleotides agree with TRBD2. The CDR3 runs to 17 residues. Losses at the gene ends were 0 bases for V and 6 bases for J; bases not matched to a gene: 12. Germline CDR1 is MGHRA and CDR2 is YSYEKL. In nucleotides, the CDR3 is TGCGCCAGCAGCCAAGACGTTAGGCTAGCGGGACGCTCCGAGCAGTACTTC. Protein sequence: CASSQDVRLAGRSEQYF.

In its sample, this clonotype ranks as large (0.1 to 1%). The chain recombines TRBV2 with TRBJ1-3; D gene unclear. Between the trimmed V and J ends, which lost 5 bases and 3 bases, there was a span of 5 bases. Germline V lookup: CDR1 SNHLY, CDR2 FYNNEI. The CDR3 runs to 12 residues. Written as DNA, the CDR3 is TGTGCCAGCAGTCCCAATGGAAACACCATATATTTT. This encodes CASSPNGNTIYF.

The chain couples TRBV12-3 or TRBV12-4 to TRBJ2-1; 16 bases fit TRBD2. The CDR3 has 19 amino acids. The trim removed 5 bases at V and 7 bases at J, leaving 14 bases unmatched. CDR3 protein: CASSIPGLAGGRRENEQFF. As DNA, the CDR3 is TGTGCCAGCAGTATCCCGGGACTAGCGGGGGGGCGAAGAGAAAATGAGCAGTTCTTC.

This clonotype is labeled large. This chain joins TRBV7-9 and TRBJ1-5, with 7 bases fitting TRBD1. Trimming at V came to 4 bases and at J to 4 bases, leaving 13 bases not matched to a gene. CDR1 and CDR2 (germline): SEHNR, FQNEAQ (reference sequence). The CDR3 covers 17 residues. The CDR3: CASSSGRGPLRNQPQHF. The CDR3 DNA sequence: TGTGCCAGCAGCTCAGGGAGGGGGCCCCTAAGGAATCAGCCCCAGCATTTT.

This clonotype is deemed large. The chain couples TRBV18 to TRBJ2-1; TRBD1 might be the D (5 bases). V lost 4 bases and J lost 5, with 9 bases in between. The CDR3 has 13 amino acids. Germline V lookup: CDR1 KGHSH, CDR2 LQKENI. The CDR3 reads CASSLDRDNEQFF. The DNA for the CDR3 is TGTGCCAGCTCACTCGACAGAGACAATGAGCAGTTCTTC. The full variable domain, its missing parts supplied by reference TRBV18 and TRBJ2-1, is NAGVMQNPRHLVRRRGQEARLRCSPMKGHSHVYWYRQLPEEGLKFMVYLQKENIIDESGMPKERFSAEFPKEGPSILRIQQVVRGDSAAYFCASSLDRDNEQFFGPGTRLTVL.

In its sample, this clonotype was seen a few times. J is TRBJ2-1 and V is TRBV5-1; TRBD1 aligns across 7 bases. CDR1 and CDR2 from the germline V gene are SGHRS and YFSETQ. V dropped 3 bases and J dropped 8; count of bases not matched to a gene: 8. The CDR3 spans 14 residues. The CDR3 here is CASSYDAGGYEQFF. The DNA for the CDR3 is TGCGCCAGCAGCTACGACGCAGGGGGTTATGAGCAGTTCTTC.

Judged by abundance, this clonotype is large (0.1 to 1%). The gene calls are TRBV6-2 or TRBV6-3 and TRBJ1-5; maybe TRBD1 (5 bases). V shed 2 bases and J shed 0 bases, with 14 bases lying between them. CDR1 is MNHEY, CDR2 SVGEGT, per germline. The CDR3 covers 17 residues. CDR3 sequence (DNA): TGTGCCAGCAGTTACACAGTGACAGTAGATAGCAATCAGCCCCAGCATTTT. Protein product: CASSYTVTVDSNQPQHF.

This clonotype is large (0.1 to 1%) by share. The rearrangement joins TRBV4-3 to TRBJ2-7; TRBD1 aligns across 8 bases. CDR1 and CDR2 (germline): LGHNA, YSLEER. The V gene end was trimmed by 0 bases and the J gene end by 4 bases; junction bases not matched to a gene: 8. The CDR3 consists of 16 residues. CDR3 amino acids: CASSQDFYRGEYEQYF. The CDR3 DNA reads as TGCGCCAGCAGCCAAGATTTTTACAGGGGGGAGTACGAGCAGTACTTC.

J is TRBJ2-2 and V is TRBV4-2; D remains ambiguous. The CDR3 consists of 17 residues. Germline V gene sequence: CDR1 LGHNA, CDR2 YNFKEQ. V shed 4 bases and J shed 1 base, with 16 bases lying between them. CDR3 amino acids: CASSLFWVGKNTGELFF. CDR3 DNA: TGTGCCAGCAGCCTTTTTTGGGTCGGAAAGAACACCGGGGAGCTGTTTTTT.

This clonotype qualifies as large. The chain recombines TRBV4-1 with TRBJ2-1; D not certain. V was shortened by 1 base and J by 14 bases, with 15 bases between the two germline ends. The CDR3 is 13 amino acids. Per germline, CDR1 MGHRA and CDR2 YSYEKL. As DNA, the CDR3 is TGCGCCAGCAGCCAAGTGGGGTTAGGGTGGGAGTTCTTC. Its translation: CASSQVGLGWEFF.

The chain couples TRBV5-6 to TRBJ2-1, with 15 bases identical to TRBD2. The V gene's germline CDR1 is SGHDT and CDR2 YYEEEE. With 3 bases clipped from V and 0 bases from J, the junction kept 7 bases outside the gene matches. The CDR3 runs 19 residues. The CDR3: CASSSLGLAGGSSYNEQFF. The CDR3 DNA follows: TGTGCCAGCAGCTCCCTGGGACTAGCGGGGGGTAGCTCCTACAATGAGCAGTTCTTC.

The chain has TRBV20-1 and TRBJ1-5; 8 bases are shared with TRBD1. V shed 6 bases and J 6 bases; nucleotides not matched to a gene: 4. CDR1 is DFQATT, CDR2 SNEGSKA, per germline (reference sequence). The CDR3 extends over 12 amino acids. The CDR3 DNA reads TGCAGTGCGGGGACAGGAACTCAGCCCCAGCATTTT. This translates into CSAGTGTQPQHF.

This clonotype is termed large. The V call is TRBV11-2, the J call TRBJ2-7; 10 nucleotides match TRBD2. The CDR3 is 14 residues long. J lost 4 bases, V lost 3 bases, and 3 bases had no gene match. Germline V lookup: CDR1 SGHAT, CDR2 FQNNGV. The DNA for the CDR3 is TGTGCCAGCAGCTTCTCTAGCGGGGGTTACGAGCAGTACTTC. It yields the protein CASSFSSGGYEQYF.

Relative to its sample, this clonotype is large. The chain recombines TRBV29-1 with TRBJ1-3; D gene uncertain. Looked up from germline, CDR1 is SQVTM and CDR2 is ANQGSEA. The CDR3 consists of 12 residues. The CDR3 reads CISVDSGNTIYF. Written as DNA, the CDR3 is TGCATCTCGGTCGACTCTGGAAACACCATATATTTT.

This clonotype rates as large. CDR3 nucleotide sequence: TGCGCCAGCAGCTTATCGTCGAGCTCCTACAATGAGCAGTTCTTC. Translating it yields CASSLSSSSYNEQFF. V is TRBV5-1 and J is TRBJ2-1; D is ambiguous. The CDR3 is 15 residues long. CDR1 is SGHRS, CDR2 YFSETQ, per germline. Between the trimmed V and J ends, which lost 2 bases and 0 bases, there was a span of 9 bases. Full variable domain (missing parts from reference TRBV5-1 and TRBJ2-1): KAGVTQTPRYLIKTRGQQVTLSCSPISGHRSVSWYQQTPGQGLQFLFEYFSETQRNKGNFPGRFSGRQFSNSRSEMNVSTLELGDSALYLCASSLSSSSYNEQFFGPGTRLTVL.

V is TRBV20-1 and J is TRBJ1-4; 8 nucleotides line up with TRBD1. The CDR3 covers 16 residues. V was clipped by 5 bases and J by 7 bases; unmatched bases: 15. CDR1 and CDR2 from the germline V gene are DFQATT and SNEGSKA (reference sequence). The CDR3: CSAFGQGGAYGEKLFF. The CDR3 DNA follows: TGCAGTGCTTTTGGACAGGGTGGGGCTTATGGTGAAAAACTGTTTTTT.

This clonotype qualifies as large. The V call is TRBV25-1, the J call TRBJ2-3; D is uncertain. The CDR3 covers 13 residues. Between the trimmed V and J ends, which lost 4 bases and 1 base, there was a span of 6 bases. Germline CDR1 is MGHDK and CDR2 is SYGVNS. The CDR3 loop is CASSGRRTDTQYF. The CDR3 DNA reads as TGTGCCAGCAGTGGGCGTCGCACAGATACGCAGTATTTT.

The rearrangement links TRBV28 to TRBJ1-2; D is unresolved. CDR3 length: 12 residues. V was shortened by 2 bases and J by 6 bases, with 7 bases between the two germline ends. CDR1 MDHEN and CDR2 SYDVKM come from the germline V gene. The CDR3 spells CASSLRVDGYTF. CDR3 in DNA: TGTGCCAGCAGTTTAAGAGTGGATGGCTACACCTTC.

By sample fraction, this clonotype is large. The V call is TRBV2, the J call TRBJ2-1; D ambiguous. V lost 2 bases and J 9 bases, leaving 14 bases between the germline ends. This CDR3 has 14 residues. Looked up from germline, CDR1 is SNHLY and CDR2 is FYNNEI. In DNA, the CDR3 is TGTGCCAGCAGTGAAATGGCTGTTAGCAGTGAGCAGTTCTTC. Translating gives CASSEMAVSSEQFF. The full variable domain, in which reference TRBV2 and TRBJ2-1 provide the parts outside the CDR3, is EPEVTQTPSHQVTQMGQEVILRCVPISNHLYFYWYRQILGQKVEFLVSFYNNEISEKSEIFDDQFSVERPDGSNFTLKIRSTKLEDSAMYFCASSEMAVSSEQFFGPGTRLTVL.

J is TRBJ2-1 and V is TRBV14, with D hard to call. There are 12 residues in the CDR3. Germline-derived CDR1 and CDR2 are SGHDN and FVKESK. V was pared by 2 bases and J by 3 bases, with 2 bases between. CDR3 in amino acids: CASSQYYNEQFF. The CDR3 coding sequence is TGTGCCAGCAGCCAATACTACAATGAGCAGTTCTTC.

This clonotype is large. This chain uses TRBV4-1 with TRBJ2-5; maybe TRBD2 (5 bases). CDR3 length: 16 residues. Per germline, CDR1 MGHRA and CDR2 YSYEKL. Trimming cost V 3 bases and J 7 bases, with 21 bases left between them. The CDR3 DNA is TGCGCCAGCAGCCAGTTTATCAGTTCCTCAGGAGGGACCCAGTACTTC. Translating it yields CASSQFISSSGGTQYF.

The gene calls are TRBV5-5 and TRBJ2-1; 11 bases agree with TRBD1. The V segment lost 4 bases and the J segment 2 bases; nucleotides outside the gene matches: 2. Germline CDR1 SGHKS, CDR2 YYEKEE (reference sequence). The CDR3 sequence is 15 residues long. CDR3 coding DNA: TGTGCCAGCAGCCGGACAGGGGGCCCCTACAATGAGCAGTTCTTC. It specifies CASSRTGGPYNEQFF.

In regard to this clonotype: A much larger clone is a single base away; this may be a read error. The V gene is TRBV27, the J gene TRBJ2-1, with 7 bases matching TRBD2. V gave up 7 bases and J gave up 4 bases; unmatched junction bases: 10. Germline CDR1 MNHEY, CDR2 SMNVEV (reference sequence). CDR3 length: 15 residues. The CDR3 sequence is CASTEAGTLYNEQFF. CDR3 coding DNA: TGTGCCAGCACCGAAGCGGGGACCCTATACAATGAGCAGTTCTTC.

In this sample, this clonotype is large. The CDR3 protein is CASSRRGQNTEAFF. CDR3 DNA: TGTGCCAGCAGCCGAAGGGGACAAAACACTGAAGCTTTCTTT. V gene TRBV11-3 combines with J gene TRBJ1-1; TRBD1 might be the D (6 bases). V was shortened by 5 bases and J by 2 bases, with 12 bases between the two germline ends. Germline V lookup: CDR1 SGHNT, CDR2 YENEEA. This CDR3 has 14 amino acids.

By sample fraction, this clonotype is large. The chain recombines TRBV27 with TRBJ2-1; 8 bases match TRBD2. The CDR3 loop spans 15 amino acids. CDR1 is MNHEY and CDR2 is SMNVEV in the germline V gene (reference sequence). The V gene end was trimmed by 7 bases and the J gene end by 4 bases; junction bases not matched to a gene: 9. CDR3 residues: CASTEAGALYNEQFF. The CDR3, as DNA: TGTGCCAGCACCGAAGCGGGGGCCCTATACAATGAGCAGTTCTTC.